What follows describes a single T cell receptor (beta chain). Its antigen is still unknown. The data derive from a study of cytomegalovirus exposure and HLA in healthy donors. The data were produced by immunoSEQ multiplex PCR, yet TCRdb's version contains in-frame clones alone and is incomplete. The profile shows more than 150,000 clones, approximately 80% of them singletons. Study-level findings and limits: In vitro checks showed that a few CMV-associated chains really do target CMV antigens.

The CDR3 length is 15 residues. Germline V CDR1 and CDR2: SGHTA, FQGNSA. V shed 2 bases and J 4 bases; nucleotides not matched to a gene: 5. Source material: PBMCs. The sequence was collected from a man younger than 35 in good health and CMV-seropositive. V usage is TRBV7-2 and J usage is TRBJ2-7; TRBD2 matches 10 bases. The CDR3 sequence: CASSLHPSGRYEQYF. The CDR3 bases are TGTGCCAGCAGCTTACATCCTAGCGGGAGATACGAGCAGTACTTC.